Following are 8 T cell receptor beta chains from one sample sequenced in a study of PD-1 blockade in classical Hodgkin lymphoma. Time point here: newly diagnosed, previously untreated cHL patient sample. The repertoire was sequenced with immunoSEQ multiplex PCR; TCRdb's copy has only in-frame clones and lacks some. The top ten clones hold roughly 7.2% of a sample with 15,000 to 20,000 clones, 75% to 95% of them seen once. Sequencing used peripheral blood mononuclear cells (PBMCs). The receptors here all came from a human donor with classical Hodgkin lymphoma.

This clone was recorded only once. The genes are TRBV10-3 and TRBJ1-1; tentative D call: TRBD1 (6 bases). This CDR3 region has 13 residues. Germline V lookup: CDR1 ENHRY, CDR2 SYGVKD. Between the trimmed V and J ends, which lost 3 bases and 6 bases, there was a span of 11 bases. The CDR3 DNA reads as TGTGCCATCAGTGATGGCCCAGGGGCTGAAGCTTTCTTT. Its protein is CAISDGPGAEAFF.

The gene calls are TRBV5-4 and TRBJ1-6; no reliable D call. V lost 4 bases to trimming and J lost 8 bases, with 13 bases between them. Germline V CDR1 and CDR2: SGHNT, YYREEE (reference sequence). This CDR3 is built from 14 residues. The CDR3 reads CASSPEVKDSPLHF. DNA of the CDR3: TGTGCCAGCAGCCCCGAAGTTAAGGATTCACCCCTCCACTTT.

The rearrangement joins TRBV30 to TRBJ2-3; TRBD2 matches 9 bases. The length of the CDR3 is 16 residues. Trimming cost V 5 bases and J 5 bases; bases outside gene matches: 14. Germline V CDR1 and CDR2: GTSNPN, SVGIG (reference sequence). The CDR3 DNA reads as TGTGCCTGGGCCGTCAGGATAGCGGGAGTTGGAGATACGCAGTATTTT. Its protein is CAWAVRIAGVGDTQYF.

The chain combines TRBV7-9 with TRBJ2-5, with TRBD2 matching over 14 bases. The CDR3 has 17 residues. Germline V gene lookup returns CDR1 SEHNR and CDR2 FQNEAQ (reference sequence). Trimming at V came to 3 bases and at J to 4 bases, leaving 7 bases not matched to a gene. The CDR3 bases are TGTGCCAGCAGCTTGCTAGCCGGGACTAGCGGGGGAGAGACCCAGTACTTC. It encodes CASSLLAGTSGGETQYF.

The chain is built from TRBV5-5 and TRBJ2-7; TRBD2 matches 9 bases. Germline CDR1 and CDR2: SGHKS and YYEKEE (reference sequence). This CDR3 region has 13 residues. With V trimmed by 3 bases and J by 5 bases, 3 bases remained unmatched. The CDR3 nucleotides read TGTGCCAGCAGCTCCGGGACTAGCCACGAGCAGTACTTC. Residues: CASSSGTSHEQYF.

V is TRBV2 and J is TRBJ1-4, with a weak D call TRBD1 (6 bases). The germline V gene encodes CDR1 SNHLY and CDR2 FYNNEI. Trimming pared 2 bases from V and 7 bases from J, leaving 14 bases between. CDR3 length equals 15 residues. As DNA, the CDR3 is TGTGCCAGCAGTGAACTACAGGGAGGGCTTGAAAAACTGTTTTTT. Translated: CASSELQGGLEKLFF.

This chain uses TRBV27 with TRBJ1-5; TRBD1 agrees at 8 bases. With V trimmed by 5 bases and J by 6 bases, 6 bases remained unmatched. CDR1 MNHEY and CDR2 SMNVEV come from the germline V gene (reference sequence). CDR3 length: 14 residues. The CDR3 loop is CASSHGQGGQPQHF. The CDR3 DNA sequence: TGTGCCAGCAGTCATGGACAGGGAGGTCAGCCCCAGCATTTT.

The rearrangement links TRBV19 to TRBJ1-1; the match to TRBD1 covers 8 bases. This CDR3 contains 15 residues. Germline lookup yields CDR1 LNHDA and CDR2 SQIVND (reference sequence). V dropped 5 bases and J dropped 0; count of bases not matched to a gene: 5. CDR3 coding DNA: TGTGCCAGTAGTTACCGGGACAGGATGAACACTGAAGCTTTCTTT. This codes for CASSYRDRMNTEAFF.